This T cell receptor (beta chain) was profiled in a study of memory CD4+ T cells and cytomegalovirus serostatus. Single viable CD3+CD4+CD8-CD45RO+ cells were sorted as the memory CD4+ T cells. Trimming removed 1 base at V and 7 bases at J, with 12 bases between. In germline, CDR1 is SGDLS, CDR2 YYNGEE. The CDR3 extends over 14 amino acids. Produced via immunoSEQ multiplex PCR; TCRdb's table is partial and in-frame only. In the table there are just under 65,000 clones, around 77% of which are singletons. The gene calls are TRBV9 and TRBJ2-1; possibly TRBD2 for D (6 bases). The sequenced sample consisted of memory CD4+ T cells from blood. This receptor was identified in an adult in good health and CMV-seronegative. The chain's CDR3 is CASSVIGGMNEQFF. The CDR3 bases are TGTGCCAGCAGCGTAATTGGGGGGATGAATGAGCAGTTCTTC.